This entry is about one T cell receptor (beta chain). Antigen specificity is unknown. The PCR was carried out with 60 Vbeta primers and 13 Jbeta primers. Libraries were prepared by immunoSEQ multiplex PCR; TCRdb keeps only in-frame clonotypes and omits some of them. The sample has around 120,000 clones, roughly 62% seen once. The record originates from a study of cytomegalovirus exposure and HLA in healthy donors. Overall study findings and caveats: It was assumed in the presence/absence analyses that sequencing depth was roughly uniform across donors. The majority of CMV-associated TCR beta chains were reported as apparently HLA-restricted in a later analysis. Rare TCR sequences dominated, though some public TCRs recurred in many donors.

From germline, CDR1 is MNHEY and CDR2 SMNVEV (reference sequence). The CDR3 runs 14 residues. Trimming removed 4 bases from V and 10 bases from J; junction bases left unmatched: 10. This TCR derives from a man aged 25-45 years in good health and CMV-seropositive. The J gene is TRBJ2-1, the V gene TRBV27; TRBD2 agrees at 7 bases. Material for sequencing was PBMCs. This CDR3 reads CASSSTPLLAEQFF. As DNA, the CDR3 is TGTGCCAGCAGTTCGACTCCCTTACTAGCGGAGCAGTTCTTC.